The 23 T cell receptor beta chains given below trace back to one sample, sequenced in a study of T-cell memory formation after mild COVID-19. MiXCR, run by TCRdb on the 5' RACE reads, gives a single entry per CDR3 protein. The sample consists of hundreds of thousands of distinct CDR3 sequences, 28% of them appearing once. Sequencing was performed on PBMCs or a T cell subset sorted from them (not recorded which). The receptors originated from an adult woman who had mild COVID-19 (a few samples of this study predate the infection). Cell type and time point are not known.

This clonotype was detected many times. The chain links TRBV7-2 to TRBJ2-1, with D maybe TRBD1 (6 bases). The CDR3 totals 15 residues. CDR1 SGHTA and CDR2 FQGNSA come from the germline V gene. V lost 2 bases and J lost 1, with 9 bases in between. The CDR3 DNA reads TGTGCCAGCAGCTTACAGGGGACATCCTACAATGAGCAGTTCTTC. The encoded protein is CASSLQGTSYNEQFF.

V gene TRBV28 combines with J gene TRBJ2-5; D may be TRBD1 (5 bases). CDR1 and CDR2 from the germline V gene are MDHEN and SYDVKM. V was shortened by 3 bases and J by 4 bases, with 6 bases between the two germline ends. CDR3 size: 12 residues. As DNA, the CDR3 is TGTGCCAGCAGTTTTAGGGGAGAGACCCAGTACTTC. Residues: CASSFRGETQYF.

This clonotype was found a few times. The genes are TRBV10-3 and TRBJ2-3; the match to TRBD1 covers 8 bases. Germline CDR1 ENHRY, CDR2 SYGVKD. The junction had 5 bases not matched to a gene; V was cut back by 4 bases and J by 5 bases. The CDR3 loop spans 14 amino acids. CDR3: CAISGGTGGDTQYF. In DNA, the CDR3 is TGTGCCATCAGTGGAGGGACAGGCGGAGATACGCAGTATTTT.

V usage is TRBV18 and J usage is TRBJ1-1, with D possibly being TRBD1 (5 bases). CDR1 is KGHSH and CDR2 is LQKENI in the germline V gene. The CDR3 contains 15 residues. V lost 3 bases to trimming and J lost 6 bases, with 17 bases between them. Written as DNA, the CDR3 is TGTGCCAGCTCACCGACAGTCTCCGGAGGGGCTGAAGCTTTCTTT. This sequence encodes CASSPTVSGGAEAFF.

This clonotype turned up a few times. This chain uses TRBV7-9 with TRBJ2-7; unclear D gene. The germline CDR1 and CDR2 sequences are SEHNR and FQNEAQ (reference sequence). V dropped 2 bases and J dropped 1 base, with 6 bases sitting between them. The CDR3 is 13 amino acids. This CDR3 reads CASSLPPSYEQYF. CDR3 nucleotide sequence: TGTGCCAGCAGCTTACCCCCGTCCTACGAGCAGTACTTC.

This clonotype was picked up a small number of times. The CDR3 spells CAGKQGSEPSTGELFF. The CDR3 region has the DNA TGTGCCGGGAAACAGGGATCTGAGCCGAGCACCGGGGAGCTGTTTTTT. The chain couples TRBV7-6 to TRBJ2-2; weak D call: TRBD1 (6 bases). The V and J ends lost 11 bases and 4 bases respectively, with 23 bases between them. The germline V gene has CDR1 SGHVS and CDR2 FNYEAQ. The CDR3 contains 16 residues.

The CDR3 reads CASYGSFKGEQYF. For the CDR3, the DNA is TGTGCCAGCTATGGGAGCTTCAAAGGCGAGCAGTACTTC. The J gene is TRBJ2-7, the V gene TRBV2, with D perhaps TRBD2 (5 bases). Trimming removed 8 bases at V and 6 bases at J, with 17 bases between. From germline, CDR1 is SNHLY and CDR2 FYNNEI. The length of the CDR3 is 13 residues. The full variable domain, its missing parts supplied by reference TRBV2 and TRBJ2-7, is EPEVTQTPSHQVTQMGQEVILRCVPISNHLYFYWYRQILGQKVEFLVSFYNNEISEKSEIFDDQFSVERPDGSNFTLKIRSTKLEDSAMYFCASYGSFKGEQYFGPGTRLTVT.

This clonotype was picked up a small number of times. The chain is built from TRBV5-5 and TRBJ1-1, with TRBD1 matching 7 bases. Per the germline V gene, CDR1 is SGHKS and CDR2 is YYEKEE (reference sequence). The CDR3 length is 16 residues. V lost 3 bases and J lost 1; bases outside the gene matches: 9. For the CDR3, the DNA is TGTGCCAGCAGCTATTACATCGGGACAGCGAACACTGAAGCTTTCTTT. This encodes CASSYYIGTANTEAFF.

The chain combines TRBV4-3 with TRBJ2-1, with no clear D. The CDR3 length is 16 residues. Trimming stripped 4 bases from V and 8 bases from J, with 21 bases between. Germline-derived CDR1 and CDR2 are LGHNA and YSLEER. The chain's CDR3 is CASSRSVTWAGDEQFF. CDR3 nucleotides: TGCGCCAGCAGCCGGTCTGTGACGTGGGCTGGGGATGAGCAGTTCTTC.

The chain joins TRBV4-3 to TRBJ2-1, with 12 bases identical to TRBD1. The germline V gene has CDR1 LGHNA and CDR2 YSLEER. Losses at the gene ends were 4 bases for V and 0 bases for J; bases not matched to a gene: 7. The CDR3 is 18 residues long. CDR3 region: CASSRDRGRKGSYNEQFF. The CDR3, as DNA: TGCGCCAGCAGCCGGGACAGGGGGCGAAAGGGCTCCTACAATGAGCAGTTCTTC.

J is TRBJ2-5 and V is TRBV20-1; D gene uncertain. V was pared by 4 bases and J by 5 bases, with 14 bases between. The germline gives CDR1 DFQATT, CDR2 SNEGSKA (reference sequence). The CDR3 totals 13 residues. The CDR3 here is CSANGPVMETQYF. The CDR3 DNA is TGCAGTGCTAACGGACCTGTAATGGAGACCCAGTACTTC.

This chain connects TRBV7-8 to TRBJ1-1; D may be TRBD1 (5 bases). Germline V CDR1 and CDR2: SGHVS, FQNEAQ. This CDR3 has 16 amino acids. Trimming cost V 1 base and J 1 base, with 13 bases left between them. The CDR3 here is CASSLGPWGENTEAFF. The CDR3 DNA sequence: TGTGCCAGCAGCTTAGGGCCATGGGGGGAGAACACTGAAGCTTTCTTT. Supplemented by reference TRBV7-8 and TRBJ1-1, the full variable domain reads GAGVSQSPRYKVAKRGQDVALRCDPISGHVSLFWYQQALGQGPEFLTYFQNEAQLDKSGLPSDRFFAERPEGSVSTLKIQRTQQEDSAVYLCASSLGPWGENTEAFFGQGTRLTVV.

The chain couples TRBV7-2 to TRBJ2-5; 10 bases are shared with TRBD2. In germline, CDR1 is SGHTA, CDR2 FQGNSA. The length of the CDR3 is 16 residues. V gave up 5 bases and J gave up 2 bases; unmatched junction bases: 8. The CDR3 DNA reads TGTGCCAGCAGCCTATCTAGCGGGAGTGGTCAAGAGACCCAGTACTTC. The encoded protein is CASSLSSGSGQETQYF.

The chain joins TRBV29-1 to TRBJ1-1, with TRBD1 matching 8 bases. Trimming removed 6 bases from V and 10 bases from J; junction bases left unmatched: 16. The CDR3 sequence is 14 residues long. The germline gives CDR1 SQVTM, CDR2 ANQGSEA. The DNA for the CDR3 is TGCAGCGTCGACCCCGGGACAGGAGTTGAGGGAGCTTTCTTT. This encodes CSVDPGTGVEGAFF.

V usage is TRBV11-2 and J usage is TRBJ1-4; a weak D match, TRBD1 (6 bases). V dropped 0 bases and J dropped 1 base, with 6 bases sitting between them. Germline lookup yields CDR1 SGHAT and CDR2 FQNNGV. The length of the CDR3 is 15 residues. CDR3 nucleotides: TGTGCCAGCAGCTTAGAACAGGGAACTAATGAAAAACTGTTTTTT. Translation gives CASSLEQGTNEKLFF.

The V gene is TRBV6-5, the J gene TRBJ1-2; TRBD1 is a possible D gene (6 bases). CDR3 length: 18 residues. V lost 0 bases, J lost 4 bases, and 21 bases lay in between. CDR1 and CDR2 from the germline V gene are MNHEY and SVGAGI. As DNA, the CDR3 is TGTGCCAGCAGTTACTCGTACCAGGGGCGCCTATTTTCCTATGGCTACACCTTC. Translating gives CASSYSYQGRLFSYGYTF.

This clonotype was seen more than once but under ten times. The V gene is TRBV9, the J gene TRBJ2-2; TRBD2 agrees at 7 bases. The trim removed 2 bases at V and 1 base at J, leaving 8 bases unmatched. The CDR3 length is 17 residues. Germline CDR1 and CDR2: SGDLS and YYNGEE. DNA for the CDR3: TGTGCCAGCAGCGTCCCAAGCGGGACGGGGAACACCGGGGAGCTGTTTTTT. Protein sequence: CASSVPSGTGNTGELFF. The variable domain in full, with the rest retrieved from reference TRBV9 and TRBJ2-2, is DSGVTQTPKHLITATGQRVTLRCSPRSGDLSVYWYQQSLDQGLQFLIQYYNGEERAKGNILERFSAQQFPDLHSELNLSSLELGDSALYFCASSVPSGTGNTGELFFGEGSRLTVL.

This clonotype was detected only once. The chain has TRBV5-6 and TRBJ1-2, with TRBD1 identical over 9 bases. The CDR3 is 15 amino acids. CDR1 and CDR2 from the germline V gene are SGHDT and YYEEEE. V was clipped by 2 bases and J by 3 bases; unmatched bases: 5. CDR3 sequence (DNA): TGTGCCAGCAGCTTTTTGGGACAGGGACACTATGGCTACACCTTC. It yields the protein CASSFLGQGHYGYTF. Combining the CDR3 with reference TRBV5-6 and TRBJ1-2 gives the whole variable domain DAGVTQSPTHLIKTRGQQVTLRCSPKSGHDTVSWYQQALGQGPQFIFQYYEEEERQRGNFPDRFSGHQFPNYSSELNVNALLLGDSALYLCASSFLGQGHYGYTFGSGTRLTVV.

This clonotype was counted many times. V usage is TRBV5-4 and J usage is TRBJ1-1; D not certain. This CDR3 contains 13 residues. The germline gives CDR1 SGHNT, CDR2 YYREEE (reference sequence). Trimming left V 2 bases short and J 3 bases short, with 8 bases between. The CDR3 protein is CASSLTGDTEAFF. In nucleotides, the CDR3 is TGTGCCAGCAGCTTAACTGGGGACACTGAAGCTTTCTTT.

This clonotype was observed a few times. The chain combines TRBV7-8 with TRBJ2-5, with 11 bases that match TRBD1. V shed 3 bases and J 1 base; nucleotides not matched to a gene: 4. The germline V gene has CDR1 SGHVS and CDR2 FQNEAQ. The CDR3 runs to 16 residues. The CDR3 bases are TGTGCCAGCAGCTTCTGGACAGGGGGCCTCCAAGAGACCCAGTACTTC. It translates to CASSFWTGGLQETQYF.

This clonotype was seen more than once but under ten times. The V call is TRBV5-4, the J call TRBJ2-5, with 7 bases aligning to TRBD1. This CDR3 contains 11 residues. Germline V gives CDR1 SGHNT, CDR2 YYREEE (reference sequence). Trimming at V came to 3 bases and at J to 7 bases, leaving 0 bases not matched to a gene. CDR3 residues: CASSYRGTQYF. In DNA form, the CDR3 reads TGTGCCAGCAGCTACAGGGGGACCCAGTACTTC.

This clonotype has only one observation. The CDR3: CASSQDLASRDGYTF. DNA for the CDR3: TGTGCCAGCAGCCAAGATCTTGCGTCCCGAGATGGCTACACCTTC. The chain has TRBV4-2 and TRBJ1-2, with unresolved D. Trimming cost V 0 bases and J 6 bases, with 14 bases left between them. CDR1 and CDR2 (germline): LGHNA, YNFKEQ. The CDR3 covers 15 residues.

This clonotype appeared many times. The chain carries TRBV6-5 and TRBJ2-5; D remains unclear. This CDR3 has 14 amino acids. Germline V lookup: CDR1 MNHEY, CDR2 SVGAGI. V dropped 5 bases and J dropped 0 bases, with 10 bases sitting between them. CDR3 protein: CASSVRAHQETQYF. The CDR3 nucleotides are TGTGCCAGCAGTGTGCGAGCGCACCAAGAGACCCAGTACTTC.